The 27 T cell receptor beta chains reported below all come from one sample, sequenced in a study. TCRdb processed the 5' RACE reads anew with MiXCR; each CDR3 protein has one entry. The table has approximately 60,000 distinct CDR3 sequences, around a fifth seen once. The sequencing input was memory CD4+ T cells sorted from a lymph node. As to subset: memory CD4+ T cells, CD4+CD45RO+CD25-. The receptors stem from a female donor with breast cancer.

This clonotype has just a few counts. The chain combines TRBV7-9 with TRBJ2-1; 8 bases are a match to TRBD2. The CDR3 has 12 residues. J was trimmed by 8 bases and V by 3 bases; bases with no gene match: 0. CDR1 is SEHNR, CDR2 FQNEAQ, per germline (reference sequence). The CDR3 nucleotides are TGTGCCAGCAGCTTGACTAGCGATGAGCAGTTCTTC. Its protein is CASSLTSDEQFF.

The chain combines TRBV5-1 with TRBJ2-3, with D perhaps matching TRBD2 (6 bases). The CDR3 consists of 16 residues. Germline lookup yields CDR1 SGHRS and CDR2 YFSETQ. Trimming took off 3 bases at V and 4 bases at J, with 18 bases between the two ends. Written as DNA, the CDR3 is TGCGCCAGCAGCTACCTTGGGAGGAGCGGACCAGATACGCAGTATTTT. It encodes CASSYLGRSGPDTQYF.

The sample holds a few counts of this clonotype. V usage is TRBV5-1 and J usage is TRBJ1-1; possibly TRBD1 for D (5 bases). The germline gives CDR1 SGHRS, CDR2 YFSETQ. This CDR3 comprises 15 residues. V lost 5 bases and J lost 4, with 18 bases in between. Written as DNA, the CDR3 is TGCGCCAGCAGTGATGATCCAGACAGCACCACTGAAGCTTTCTTT. Translating gives CASSDDPDSTTEAFF.

This clonotype came up many times. The rearrangement uses TRBV29-1 and TRBJ2-3, with 11 bases that match TRBD2. J lost 2 bases, V lost 4 bases, and 5 bases had no gene match. CDR3 size: 15 residues. CDR1 is SQVTM and CDR2 is ANQGSEA in the germline V gene. The CDR3 DNA reads TGCAGCGTTGGAACTAGCGGGGGTTACACAGATACGCAGTATTTT. It codes for CSVGTSGGYTDTQYF.

The rearrangement links TRBV4-1 to TRBJ1-2, with 9 bases lining up with TRBD1. This CDR3 has 15 residues. The germline V gene encodes CDR1 MGHRA and CDR2 YSYEKL. J gave up 4 bases and V 0 bases, and 3 bases lay outside the gene matches. The CDR3 DNA is TGCGCCAGCAGCCAAGAACCACAGGGGGCCTATGGCTACACCTTC. This encodes CASSQEPQGAYGYTF.

Points on this clonotype: The germline gene is not matched at one end of the junction; a read error may be the cause. The chain has TRBV7-2 and TRBJ1-1, with D possibly being TRBD1 (6 bases). The CDR3 extends over 13 amino acids. Germline V CDR1 and CDR2: SGHTA, FQGNSA. The CDR3 DNA sequence: TGTGCCAGCAGCATAGACAGGAACGCTGAAGCTTTCTTT. This translates into CASSIDRNAEAFF.

This clonotype was found a few times. The chain recombines TRBV7-2 with TRBJ2-3, with D hard to call. The CDR3 runs to 12 residues. Trimming took 1 base from V and 4 from J, leaving 3 bases between them. Germline CDR1 SGHTA, CDR2 FQGNSA. Here the CDR3 reads CASSLDSDTQYF. CDR3 bases: TGTGCCAGCAGCTTAGATTCAGATACGCAGTATTTT.

The chain couples TRBV6-5 to TRBJ1-2; D remains ambiguous. The CDR3 is 11 amino acids. V was shortened by 6 bases and J by 6 bases, with 8 bases between the two germline ends. Germline V gene lookup returns CDR1 MNHEY and CDR2 SVGAGI. The CDR3 region has the DNA TGTGCCAGCAGGACAACCCATGGCTACACCTTC. Protein product: CASRTTHGYTF.

There are a few counts of this clonotype. The rearrangement uses TRBV18 and TRBJ1-6; D is uncertain. Deletions cut 3 bases from V and 8 bases from J, with 11 bases between. Germline V gene lookup returns CDR1 KGHSH and CDR2 LQKENI. This CDR3 is built from 14 residues. The CDR3 loop reads CASSPTPDDSPLHF. For the CDR3, the DNA is TGTGCCAGCTCACCCACACCCGATGATTCACCCCTCCACTTT.

Only one count was recorded for this clonotype. This may be a read error, as it is one base from a much larger clone. V and J are TRBV7-9 and TRBJ2-3, with D perhaps matching TRBD1 or TRBD2 (7 bases each). This CDR3 comprises 14 residues. CDR1 is SEHNR and CDR2 is FQNEAQ in the germline V gene (reference sequence). This CDR3 is CASSPQAGTDMQYF. CDR3 nucleotide sequence: TGTGCCAGCAGCCCCCAAGCGGGGACAGATATGCAGTATTTT.

This clonotype has a handful of counts. The gene calls are TRBV7-6 and TRBJ2-2; possibly TRBD1 for D (6 bases). Trimming removed 2 bases at V and 0 bases at J, with 10 bases between. The germline gives CDR1 SGHVS, CDR2 FNYEAQ. The CDR3 has 16 residues. The CDR3 sequence is CASSLWGQPNTGELFF. The CDR3 region has the DNA TGTGCCAGCAGCTTATGGGGACAACCGAACACCGGGGAGCTGTTTTTT. Complete variable domain (other parts from reference TRBV7-6 and TRBJ2-2): GAGVSQSPRYKVTKRGQDVALRCDPISGHVSLYWYRQALGQGPEFLTYFNYEAQQDKSGLPNDRFSAERPEGSISTLTIQRTEQRDSAMYRCASSLWGQPNTGELFFGEGSRLTVL.

The chain links TRBV6-5 to TRBJ1-6, with unresolved D. Per the germline V gene, CDR1 is MNHEY and CDR2 is SVGAGI. This CDR3 is built from 13 residues. Trimming removed 6 bases at V and 7 bases at J, with 10 bases between. Here the CDR3 reads CASRGQRNSPLHF. In nucleotides, the CDR3 is TGTGCCAGCAGGGGCCAGAGAAATTCACCCCTCCACTTT.

This clonotype was picked up a small number of times. One end of the junction fails to match germline, which may point to a read error. The V call is TRBV7-7, the J call TRBJ2-2; D is tentatively TRBD1 or TRBD2 (5 bases each). The germline V gene has CDR1 SSHAT and CDR2 FNYEAQ (reference sequence). The CDR3 spans 14 residues. CDR3 nucleotide sequence: TGTGCTAGCAGGGCAGAGGGTCGAACCGGGGAGCTGTTTTTT. This translates into CASRAEGRTGELFF.

The chain joins TRBV5-6 to TRBJ2-1, with a weak D call TRBD1 (5 bases). V was trimmed by 2 bases and J by 5 bases, leaving 11 bases between them. From germline, CDR1 is SGHDT and CDR2 YYEEEE. This CDR3 is built from 14 residues. CDR3 bases: TGTGCCAGCAGCTTTGGGGCGTCCCACAATGAGCAGTTCTTC. Encoded protein: CASSFGASHNEQFF.

The chain is built from TRBV5-6 and TRBJ2-5, with D tentatively TRBD1 (5 bases). This CDR3 spans 13 amino acids. Germline lookup yields CDR1 SGHDT and CDR2 YYEEEE. Trimming stripped 4 bases from V and 1 base from J, with 8 bases between. CDR3 loop: CASSQDSQETQYF. As DNA, the CDR3 is TGTGCCAGCAGCCAAGACAGCCAAGAGACCCAGTACTTC.

This clonotype was recorded at least ten times. This chain connects TRBV6-1 to TRBJ1-6; 8 bases match TRBD1. This CDR3 is built from 17 residues. Germline CDR1 is MNHNS and CDR2 is SASEGT. Unmatched junction bases numbered 14, after V lost 11 bases and J lost 2 bases. Here the CDR3 reads CAGRTGTLNAYNSPLHF. The CDR3 DNA reads TGTGCCGGGCGGACAGGGACCCTTAATGCCTATAATTCACCCCTCCACTTT.

This chain uses TRBV10-3 with TRBJ2-5, with TRBD1 as a possible D gene (5 bases). V was trimmed by 6 bases and J by 5 bases, leaving 13 bases between them. Germline V lookup: CDR1 ENHRY, CDR2 SYGVKD. The CDR3 contains 13 residues. The CDR3 loop reads CAIRSPGIETQYF. The CDR3 nucleotides read TGTGCCATCAGGAGTCCAGGGATTGAGACCCAGTACTTC.

This clonotype was seen at least ten times. The rearrangement links TRBV20-1 to TRBJ1-2; 8 bases match TRBD1. With V trimmed by 6 bases and J by 3 bases, 9 bases remained unmatched. This CDR3 spans 14 amino acids. Per germline, CDR1 DFQATT and CDR2 SNEGSKA (reference sequence). The CDR3 reads CSAAGTGDYYGYTF. As DNA, the CDR3 is TGCAGTGCCGCCGGGACAGGAGATTACTATGGCTACACCTTC.

At least ten counts were recorded for this clonotype. The rearrangement uses TRBV29-1 and TRBJ1-2, with a possible D match to TRBD1 (6 bases). V dropped 7 bases and J dropped 8 bases, with 14 bases sitting between them. This CDR3 region has 11 residues. Germline V gene data show CDR1 as SQVTM and CDR2 as ANQGSEA. CDR3 loop: CSGYRDTGYTF. The CDR3, as DNA: TGCAGCGGATACCGGGACACAGGCTACACCTTC.

This clonotype came up a few times. This sequence joins TRBV10-2 and TRBJ2-1; D might be TRBD1 or TRBD2, each matching 6 bases. The CDR3 is 16 amino acids. In germline, CDR1 is WSHSY, CDR2 SAAADI. The V end was cut by 2 bases, the J end by 9 bases, with 20 bases between. The DNA of the CDR3 is TGCGCCAGCAGTGAGCAATGGATACGGGGGCTTGGTGAGCAGTTCTTC. It codes for CASSEQWIRGLGEQFF.

This clonotype has a handful of counts. The chain uses TRBV29-1 and TRBJ1-1, with a tentative D call TRBD1 (6 bases). Germline values: CDR1 SQVTM, CDR2 ANQGSEA. The CDR3 sequence is 12 residues long. Deletions cut 6 bases from V and 3 bases from J, with 11 bases between. The CDR3 loop is CSVGTLYTEAFF. Written as DNA, the CDR3 is TGCAGCGTCGGGACACTTTACACTGAAGCTTTCTTT.

This clonotype was counted only a few times. V and J are TRBV5-6 and TRBJ2-3, with D perhaps TRBD1 or TRBD2 (5 bases each). The germline gives CDR1 SGHDT, CDR2 YYEEEE. This CDR3 contains 15 residues. The V end was cut by 2 bases, the J end by 7 bases, with 17 bases between. The CDR3 DNA follows: TGTGCCAGCAGCTTCGGGACCCGAGGGCCGTATACGCAGTATTTT. It is translated as CASSFGTRGPYTQYF.

This clonotype showed up just a few times. Germline and junction disagree at one end, which may indicate a read error. CDR3: CASSSQAGNSEAFF. As DNA, the CDR3 is TGCGCCAGCAGCTCCCAGGCAGGGAACTCTGAAGCTTTCTTT. V is TRBV5-1 and J is TRBJ1-1; D is possibly TRBD1 (5 bases). In germline, CDR1 is SGHRS, CDR2 YFSETQ. The CDR3 extends over 14 amino acids.

This clonotype was counted a few times. This chain joins TRBV18 and TRBJ2-2; D possibly uses TRBD1 or TRBD2 (5 bases each). With 1 base removed from V and 0 bases from J, the gap between germline ends came to 9 bases. This CDR3 spans 16 amino acids. In germline, CDR1 is KGHSH, CDR2 LQKENI. DNA for the CDR3: TGTGCCAGCTCACCACGGGGGACGACGAACACCGGGGAGCTGTTTTTT. The encoded protein is CASSPRGTTNTGELFF. Full variable domain (remainder filled in from reference TRBV18 and TRBJ2-2): NAGVMQNPRHLVRRRGQEARLRCSPMKGHSHVYWYRQLPEEGLKFMVYLQKENIIDESGMPKERFSAEFPKEGPSILRIQQVVRGDSAAYFCASSPRGTTNTGELFFGEGSRLTVL.

This clonotype was seen a few times. This chain uses TRBV3-1 with TRBJ2-5; weak D call: TRBD1 (6 bases). Germline V gene sequence: CDR1 LGHDT, CDR2 YNNKEL (reference sequence). V dropped 4 bases and J dropped 5 bases, with 14 bases sitting between them. The CDR3 spans 14 residues. CDR3 in amino acids: CASSPQGTGETQYF. CDR3 in DNA: TGTGCCAGCAGCCCCCAGGGGACCGGGGAGACCCAGTACTTC.

This clonotype was picked up a small number of times. The V call is TRBV4-3, the J call TRBJ2-7; the D gene is possibly TRBD1 (6 bases). This CDR3 contains 15 residues. V was cut by 0 bases and J by 2 bases, with 11 bases left in between. Per germline, CDR1 LGHNA and CDR2 YSLEER. The CDR3 spells CASSQEVTGPYEQYF. The CDR3 DNA reads as TGCGCCAGCAGCCAAGAGGTGACAGGTCCCTACGAGCAGTACTTC.

This clonotype was seen many times. The chain is built from TRBV5-1 and TRBJ2-1, with D possibly TRBD1 on 6 matching bases. The CDR3 is 13 residues long. Germline V gene data show CDR1 as SGHRS and CDR2 as YFSETQ. Trimming took off 4 bases at V and 10 bases at J, with 15 bases between the two ends. CDR3 sequence: CASSIQTGTEQFF. The CDR3 DNA sequence: TGCGCCAGCAGCATTCAAACAGGGACAGAGCAGTTCTTC.